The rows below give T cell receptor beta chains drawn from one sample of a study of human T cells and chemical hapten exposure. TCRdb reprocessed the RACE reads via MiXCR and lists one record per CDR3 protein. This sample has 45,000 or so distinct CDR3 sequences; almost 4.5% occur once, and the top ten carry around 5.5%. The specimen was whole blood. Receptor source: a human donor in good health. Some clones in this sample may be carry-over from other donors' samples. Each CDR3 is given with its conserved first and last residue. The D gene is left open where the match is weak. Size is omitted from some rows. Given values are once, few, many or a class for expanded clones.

CDR3 protein: CAISESIFDSDMNRQDSSYEQYF; CDR3 DNA: TGTGCCATCAGTGAGTCGATTTTCGATAGCGATATGAATCGGCAGGACAGCTCCTACGAGCAGTACTTC; V gene: TRBV10-3; D gene: -; clone size: many; J gene: TRBJ2-7
CDR3 protein: CASSRRGGTDTQYF; CDR3 DNA: TGCGCCAGCAGCCGAAGGGGAGGAACAGATACGCAGTATTTT; V gene: TRBV5-1; D gene: -; clone size: many; J gene: TRBJ2-3
CDR3 protein: CASSQVPGELFF; CDR3 DNA: TGTGCCAGCAGCCAAGTACCCGGGGAGCTGTTTTTT; V gene: TRBV11-2; D gene: -; clone size: few; J gene: TRBJ2-2
CDR3 protein: CASSQYRDRARTGELFF; CDR3 DNA: TGTGCCAGCAGCCAATACCGGGACAGGGCACGCACCGGGGAGCTGTTTTTT; V gene: TRBV3-1; D gene: TRBD1; clone size: many; J gene: TRBJ2-2
CDR3 protein: CASSYTDRGPGELFF; CDR3 DNA: TGTGCCAGCAGTTACACGGACAGGGGTCCCGGGGAGCTGTTTTTT; V gene: TRBV6-5; D gene: TRBD1; clone size: -; J gene: TRBJ2-2
CDR3 protein: CASSLRGRIEAFF; CDR3 DNA: TGTGCCAGCAGTTTGAGGGGCCGGATTGAAGCTTTCTTT; V gene: TRBV28; D gene: -; clone size: many; J gene: TRBJ1-1
CDR3 protein: CATSSGNTIYF; CDR3 DNA: TGTGCCACCAGCTCTGGAAACACCATATATTTT; V gene: TRBV24-1; D gene: -; clone size: many; J gene: TRBJ1-3
CDR3 protein: CASSSPNPGTSGIATQYF; CDR3 DNA: TGTGCCAGCAGTTCGCCGAATCCCGGGACTAGCGGGATCGCGACCCAGTACTTC; V gene: TRBV28; D gene: TRBD2; clone size: many; J gene: TRBJ2-5
CDR3 protein: CASSLGIGDQPQHF; CDR3 DNA: TGTGCCAGCAGCTTGGGGATCGGGGATCAGCCCCAGCATTTT; V gene: TRBV5-6; D gene: -; clone size: few; J gene: TRBJ1-5
CDR3 protein: CASRTVGGRLDTQYF; CDR3 DNA: TGTGCCAGCAGGACGGTGGGCGGGAGACTAGATACGCAGTATTTT; V gene: TRBV7-2; D gene: TRBD2; clone size: -; J gene: TRBJ2-3
CDR3 protein: CASSTRAVQETQYF; CDR3 DNA: TGTGCCAGCAGCACCAGGGCTGTGCAAGAGACCCAGTACTTC; V gene: TRBV7-6; D gene: -; clone size: -; J gene: TRBJ2-5
CDR3 protein: CASSLGLPGELFF; CDR3 DNA: TGTGCCAGCAGTTTAGGTCTTCCCGGGGAGCTGTTTTTT; V gene: TRBV6-5; D gene: -; clone size: many; J gene: TRBJ2-2
CDR3 protein: CASSFPWTGGPSYNYGYTF; CDR3 DNA: TGTGCCAGCAGTTTCCCGTGGACAGGAGGCCCCTCTTATAACTATGGCTACACCTTC; V gene: TRBV28; D gene: TRBD1; clone size: many; J gene: TRBJ1-2
CDR3 protein: CASSQGHYGYTF; CDR3 DNA: TGTGCCAGCAGCCAAGGACACTATGGCTACACCTTC; V gene: TRBV7-3; D gene: -; clone size: -; J gene: TRBJ1-2
CDR3 protein: CASSSNSYNEQFF; CDR3 DNA: TGCGCCAGCAGCTCGAACTCCTACAATGAGCAGTTCTTC; V gene: TRBV5-1; D gene: -; clone size: -; J gene: TRBJ2-1
CDR3 protein: CASSQGGLAGFTDTQYF; CDR3 DNA: TGTGCCAGCAGCCAAGGCGGACTAGCGGGATTCACAGATACGCAGTATTTT; V gene: TRBV4-2; D gene: TRBD2; clone size: many; J gene: TRBJ2-3
CDR3 protein: CASSQGLLAVSSYEQYF; CDR3 DNA: TGCGCCAGCAGCCAAGGCCTCCTAGCGGTAAGCTCCTACGAGCAGTACTTC; V gene: TRBV4-1; D gene: TRBD2; clone size: -; J gene: TRBJ2-7
CDR3 protein: CATNRRETQYF; CDR3 DNA: TGTGCCACCAACCGGAGGGAGACCCAGTACTTC; V gene: TRBV7-8; D gene: -; clone size: many; J gene: TRBJ2-5
CDR3 protein: CASSSSLGLAGGDTQYF; CDR3 DNA: TGTGCCAGCAGCTCCAGCCTGGGACTAGCGGGAGGAGATACGCAGTATTTT; V gene: TRBV5-6; D gene: TRBD2; clone size: many; J gene: TRBJ2-3
CDR3 protein: CASSSLGYIQYF; CDR3 DNA: TGTGCCAGCAGCTCCCTGGGCTACATTCAGTACTTC; V gene: TRBV11-1; D gene: -; clone size: many; J gene: TRBJ2-4
CDR3 protein: CSSTRDARAIEQYF; CDR3 DNA: TGCAGCTCTACTCGGGATGCCCGCGCGATCGAGCAGTACTTC; V gene: TRBV20-1; D gene: -; clone size: -; J gene: TRBJ2-7
CDR3 protein: CASSRGETQYF; CDR3 DNA: TGTGCCAGCAGCCGGGGGGAGACCCAGTACTTC; V gene: TRBV7-9; D gene: -; clone size: few; J gene: TRBJ2-5
CDR3 protein: CASSSWLAGVGDTQYF; CDR3 DNA: TGCGCCAGCAGCAGCTGGCTAGCGGGAGTAGGGGATACGCAGTATTTT; V gene: TRBV5-1; D gene: TRBD2; clone size: many; J gene: TRBJ2-3
CDR3 protein: CATQWNTEAFF; CDR3 DNA: TGTGCCACCCAATGGAACACTGAAGCTTTCTTT; V gene: TRBV6-1; D gene: -; clone size: many; J gene: TRBJ1-1
CDR3 protein: CASSLTGDTEAFF; CDR3 DNA: TGTGCCAGCAGCTTAACCGGAGACACTGAAGCTTTCTTT; V gene: TRBV7-3; D gene: -; clone size: many; J gene: TRBJ1-1
CDR3 protein: CASSLDWTELFF; CDR3 DNA: TGTGCCAGCAGCTTAGATTGGACCGAACTGTTTTTT; V gene: TRBV7-9; D gene: -; clone size: many; J gene: TRBJ1-4
CDR3 protein: CASSLGLVFRNGVGQSYNEQFF; CDR3 DNA: TGTGCCAGCAGCCTGGGACTAGTCTTCCGCAACGGCGTGGGCCAATCTTACAATGAGCAGTTCTTC; V gene: TRBV11-3; D gene: TRBD2; clone size: -; J gene: TRBJ2-1
CDR3 protein: CASSRLAGGAGELFF; CDR3 DNA: TGTGCCAGCAGCAGACTAGCGGGAGGGGCCGGGGAGCTGTTTTTT; V gene: TRBV12-3/TRBV12-4; D gene: TRBD2; clone size: few; J gene: TRBJ2-2
CDR3 protein: CASSPPGTSVNEQFF; CDR3 DNA: TGTGCCAGCAGTCCGCCTGGGACTAGCGTCAATGAGCAGTTCTTC; V gene: TRBV12-3/TRBV12-4; D gene: TRBD2; clone size: many; J gene: TRBJ2-1
CDR3 protein: CASGKSSGANVLTF; CDR3 DNA: TGTGCCAGCGGAAAAAGCTCTGGGGCCAACGTCCTGACTTTC; V gene: TRBV28; D gene: -; clone size: few; J gene: TRBJ2-6
CDR3 protein: CASSLRGVEQYF; CDR3 DNA: TGTGCCAGCAGCTTGAGAGGGGTCGAGCAGTACTTC; V gene: TRBV7-9; D gene: -; clone size: many; J gene: TRBJ2-7
CDR3 protein: CASSLRADTEAFF; CDR3 DNA: TGTGCCAGCAGTTTACGGGCCGACACTGAAGCTTTCTTT; V gene: TRBV12-3/TRBV12-4; D gene: -; clone size: many; J gene: TRBJ1-1
CDR3 protein: CASSGSNRGRVYGYTF; CDR3 DNA: TGTGCCAGTAGTGGATCGAACAGGGGGCGCGTCTATGGCTACACCTTC; V gene: TRBV19; D gene: TRBD1; clone size: few; J gene: TRBJ1-2
CDR3 protein: CASQKSNLHTEAFF; CDR3 DNA: TGTGCCAGCCAGAAAAGCAACCTTCATACTGAAGCTTTCTTT; V gene: TRBV7-8; D gene: -; clone size: many; J gene: TRBJ1-1
CDR3 protein: CASSWSSGRGYEQFF; CDR3 DNA: TGTGCCAGCAGCTGGAGTAGCGGGAGGGGCTATGAGCAGTTCTTC; V gene: TRBV5-4; D gene: TRBD2; clone size: many; J gene: TRBJ2-1
CDR3 protein: CASSLLNKEKLFF; CDR3 DNA: TGTGCCAGCAGCTTACTGAACAAAGAAAAACTGTTTTTT; V gene: TRBV7-9; D gene: -; clone size: few; J gene: TRBJ1-4
CDR3 protein: CASTSYGNRKGNYGYTF; CDR3 DNA: TGTGCCAGCACCTCCTATGGAAACCGTAAGGGGAACTATGGCTACACCTTC; V gene: TRBV28; D gene: -; clone size: many; J gene: TRBJ1-2
CDR3 protein: CASSGHQGRNTGELFF; CDR3 DNA: TGTGCCAGCAGCGGACACCAGGGGAGAAACACCGGGGAGCTGTTTTTT; V gene: TRBV11-3; D gene: -; clone size: many; J gene: TRBJ2-2
CDR3 protein: CASRGTAGGEKLFF; CDR3 DNA: TGTGCCAGCAGGGGGACGGCTGGAGGTGAAAAACTGTTTTTT; V gene: TRBV27; D gene: -; clone size: many; J gene: TRBJ1-4
CDR3 protein: CASSLQGATTDTQYF; CDR3 DNA: TGTGCCAGCAGCTTACAGGGGGCGACCACAGATACGCAGTATTTT; V gene: TRBV7-9; D gene: TRBD1; clone size: many; J gene: TRBJ2-3
CDR3 protein: CASSYSGAETQYF; CDR3 DNA: TGTGCCAGCAGTTACTCCGGAGCGGAAACCCAGTACTTC; V gene: TRBV6-6; D gene: -; clone size: -; J gene: TRBJ2-5
CDR3 protein: CASSVARGGNEQFF; CDR3 DNA: TGTGCCAGCAGCGTAGCACGTGGGGGCAATGAGCAGTTCTTC; V gene: TRBV9; D gene: -; clone size: many; J gene: TRBJ2-1
CDR3 protein: CASSTGMNTEAFF; CDR3 DNA: TGTGCCAGCAGTACAGGGATGAACACTGAAGCTTTCTTT; V gene: TRBV2; D gene: -; clone size: few; J gene: TRBJ1-1
CDR3 protein: CASSFLVWTEAFF; CDR3 DNA: TGTGCCAGCAGCTTCTTGGTTTGGACTGAAGCTTTCTTT; V gene: TRBV7-9; D gene: -; clone size: few; J gene: TRBJ1-1
CDR3 protein: CASSHRLAATIGEQYF; CDR3 DNA: TGTGCCAGCAGCCATAGACTAGCGGCTACGATCGGGGAGCAGTACTTC; V gene: TRBV5-6; D gene: TRBD2; clone size: -; J gene: TRBJ2-7
CDR3 protein: CASSQDDRRTDTQYF; CDR3 DNA: TGTGCCAGCAGCCAAGACGACAGGCGCACAGATACGCAGTATTTT; V gene: TRBV3-1; D gene: -; clone size: -; J gene: TRBJ2-3
CDR3 protein: CSVVSQWYNEQFF; CDR3 DNA: TGCAGCGTTGTATCCCAGTGGTACAATGAGCAGTTCTTC; V gene: TRBV29-1; D gene: -; clone size: many; J gene: TRBJ2-1
CDR3 protein: CASSLPQRYGYTF; CDR3 DNA: TGTGCCAGCAGCTTACCACAACGCTATGGCTACACCTTC; V gene: TRBV5-6; D gene: -; clone size: many; J gene: TRBJ1-2
CDR3 protein: CSVREGQQNSPLHF; CDR3 DNA: TGCAGCGTAAGGGAGGGACAGCAAAATTCACCCCTCCACTTT; V gene: TRBV29-1; D gene: TRBD1; clone size: -; J gene: TRBJ1-6